This TCR beta chain was identified in a study of CD8+CD57+ T cells in acquired aplastic anemia. Template material for TCR beta VDJ and CDR3 profiling consisted of genomic DNA. Each CDR3 protein is one row after TCRdb ran MiXCR on the reads. The table has hundreds of thousands of distinct CDR3 sequences, 60% to 80% seen once; the top ten hold less than 4%. Regarding the study as a whole: Patients and controls had in common twenty-nine CD8+ CDR3 sequences.

Trimming cost V 0 bases and J 8 bases, with 10 bases left between them. CDR1 and CDR2 (germline): SQVTM, ANQGSEA. The CDR3 runs 12 residues. Comments on this clonotype: Its antigen is not known.

The source is a human donor in good health, serving as a control. The rearrangement joins TRBV29-1 to TRBJ1-2; tentatively, D is TRBD1 (6 bases). Sequenced sample: sorted CD4+, CD8+, or CD8+CD57+ T cells (not recorded which) from PBMCs. The CDR3 coding sequence is TGCAGCGTTGAAGAGACAGGAAGCGGCTACACCTTC. Translated: CSVEETGSGYTF.